This TCR beta chain originates from a study of blood T cells in healthy people across ages. The ends were cut back, 3 bases at V and 3 bases at J, with 23 bases in the middle. The CDR3 length is 18 residues. Germline lookup yields CDR1 SEHNR and CDR2 FQNEAQ (reference sequence). Using a J-beta primer mix together with a sample-barcoded 5' primer, a second PCR was run for roughly 6 to 11 cycles. MiXCR was run by TCRdb on the 5' RACE reads, yielding one entry per CDR3 protein. This table holds about 1.6 million distinct CDR3 sequences, 34% found once. A note on this clonotype: The antigen remains undetermined.

Overall study findings and caveats: Naive T cell percentage and TCR beta diversity correlated strongly.

Sequencing was performed on blood. The rearrangement uses TRBV7-9 and TRBJ1-1, with TRBD1 as a possible D gene (5 bases). The sequence derives from a woman aged 30 to 39 in good health. The CDR3 loop is CASSLGPPAVVYDTEAFF. As DNA, the CDR3 is TGTGCCAGCAGCTTGGGGCCTCCCGCGGTAGTGTACGACACTGAAGCTTTCTTT.